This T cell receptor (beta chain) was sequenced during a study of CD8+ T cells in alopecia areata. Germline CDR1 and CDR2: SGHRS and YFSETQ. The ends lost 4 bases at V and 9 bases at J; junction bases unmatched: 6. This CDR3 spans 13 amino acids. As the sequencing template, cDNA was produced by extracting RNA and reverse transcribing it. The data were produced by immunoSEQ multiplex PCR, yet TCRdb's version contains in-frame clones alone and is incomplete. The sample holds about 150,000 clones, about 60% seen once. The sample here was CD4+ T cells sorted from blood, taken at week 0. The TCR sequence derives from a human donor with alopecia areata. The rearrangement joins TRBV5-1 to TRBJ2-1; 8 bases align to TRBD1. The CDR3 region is CASSTGQGTEQFF. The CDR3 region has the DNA TGCGCCAGCAGCACCGGACAGGGTACTGAGCAGTTCTTC.